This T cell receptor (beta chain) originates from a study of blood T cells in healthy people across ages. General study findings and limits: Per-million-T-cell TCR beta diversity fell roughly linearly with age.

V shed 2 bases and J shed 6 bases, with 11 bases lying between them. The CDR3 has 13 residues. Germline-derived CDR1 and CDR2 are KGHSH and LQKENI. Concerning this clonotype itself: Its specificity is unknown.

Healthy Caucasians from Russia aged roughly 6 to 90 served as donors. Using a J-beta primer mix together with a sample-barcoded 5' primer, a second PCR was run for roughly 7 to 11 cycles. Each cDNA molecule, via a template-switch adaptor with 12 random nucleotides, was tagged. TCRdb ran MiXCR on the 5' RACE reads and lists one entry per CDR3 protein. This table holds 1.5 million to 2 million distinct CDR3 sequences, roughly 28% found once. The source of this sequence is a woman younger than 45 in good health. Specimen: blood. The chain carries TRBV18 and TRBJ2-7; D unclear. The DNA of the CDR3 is TGTGCCAGCTCACCAGAAACGGGCAGCGAGCAGTACTTC. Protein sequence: CASSPETGSEQYF.